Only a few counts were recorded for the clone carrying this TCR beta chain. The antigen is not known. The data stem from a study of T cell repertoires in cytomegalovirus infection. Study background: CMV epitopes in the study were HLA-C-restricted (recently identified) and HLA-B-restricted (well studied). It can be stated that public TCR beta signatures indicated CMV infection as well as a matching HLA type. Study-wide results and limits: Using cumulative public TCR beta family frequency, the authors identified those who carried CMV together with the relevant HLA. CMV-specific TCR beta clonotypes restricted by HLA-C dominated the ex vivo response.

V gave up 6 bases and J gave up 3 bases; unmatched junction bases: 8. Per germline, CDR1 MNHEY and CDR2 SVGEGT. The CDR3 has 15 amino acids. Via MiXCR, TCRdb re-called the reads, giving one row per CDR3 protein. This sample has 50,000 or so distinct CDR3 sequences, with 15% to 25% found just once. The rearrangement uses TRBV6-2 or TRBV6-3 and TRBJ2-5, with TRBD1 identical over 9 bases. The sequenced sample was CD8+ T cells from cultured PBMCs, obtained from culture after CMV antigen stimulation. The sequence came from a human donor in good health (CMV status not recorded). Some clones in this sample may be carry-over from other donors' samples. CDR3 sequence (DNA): TGTGCCAGCAGCCTCGATTGGGACAGGGAAGAGACCCAGTACTTC. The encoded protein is CASSLDWDREETQYF.